This T cell receptor (beta chain) appears in the sequencing data of a study of blood T cells in healthy people across ages. General study results and limits: With unsorted PBMCs, a conclusive comparison of naive versus antigen-experienced cells was not possible. Shifts in expanded clonotypes may have been confounded by donor CMV status, which was unknown. Greater diversity and more naive CD4+ cells were seen in long-lived donors than in aged donors.

Healthy Russian Caucasian donors spanned ages about 6 to 95 years. In the case of this clonotype: Its target is unknown.

A J-beta primer mix and a sample-barcoded 5' primer were used in a second PCR of about 6 to 12 cycles. TCRdb used MiXCR to reprocess the 5' RACE reads, holding one entry per CDR3 protein. The sample has about 800,000 distinct CDR3 sequences, 55% to 75% seen once. The receptor was isolated from a man younger than 45 in good health. The sequenced material came from blood.

The DNA of the CDR3 is TGTGCCAGCCGGCTAATGGGGGATACGCAGTATTTT. It codes for CASRLMGDTQYF. This chain uses TRBV12-3 or TRBV12-4 with TRBJ2-3; D unclear. The CDR3 loop spans 12 amino acids. With 8 bases removed from V and 6 bases from J, the gap between germline ends came to 12 bases.